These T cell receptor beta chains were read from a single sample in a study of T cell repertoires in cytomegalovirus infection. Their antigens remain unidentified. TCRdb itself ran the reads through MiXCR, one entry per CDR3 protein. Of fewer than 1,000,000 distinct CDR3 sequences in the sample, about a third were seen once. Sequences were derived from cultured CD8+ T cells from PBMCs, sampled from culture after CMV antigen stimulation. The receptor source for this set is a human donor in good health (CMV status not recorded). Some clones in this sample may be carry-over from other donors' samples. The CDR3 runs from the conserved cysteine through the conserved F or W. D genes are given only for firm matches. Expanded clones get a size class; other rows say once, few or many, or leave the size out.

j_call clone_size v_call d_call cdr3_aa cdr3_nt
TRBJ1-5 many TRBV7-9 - CASSSSSRGSQPQHF TGTGCCAGCAGCTCGTCGAGCAGGGGAAGTCAGCCCCAGCATTTT
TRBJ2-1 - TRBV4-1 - CASSQEGDEQFF TGCGCCAGCAGCCAAGAAGGGGATGAGCAGTTCTTC
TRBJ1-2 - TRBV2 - CASSEAHRTAYGYTF TGTGCCAGCAGTGAAGCGCATCGGACAGCCTATGGCTACACCTTC
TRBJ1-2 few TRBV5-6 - CASSLNIPLTYGYTF TGTGCCAGCAGCTTGAACATACCACTCACCTATGGCTACACCTTC
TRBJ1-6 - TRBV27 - CASGFGTRGSPLHF TGTGCCAGCGGCTTCGGGACAAGGGGATCACCCCTCCACTTT
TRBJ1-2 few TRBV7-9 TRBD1 CASSGRDRGQLYGYTF TGTGCCAGCAGCGGGAGGGACAGGGGGCAGCTCTATGGCTACACCTTC
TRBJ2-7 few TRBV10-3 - CAILRTGLGSYEQYF TGTGCCATCCTTCGAACAGGGCTAGGGTCCTACGAGCAGTACTTC
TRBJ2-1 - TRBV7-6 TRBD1 CASSPKDRTFDEQFF TGTGCCAGCAGCCCGAAGGACAGGACATTCGATGAGCAGTTCTTC
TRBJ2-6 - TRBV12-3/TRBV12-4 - CASSLRGIFETSGANVLTF TGTGCCAGCAGTTTAAGGGGCATTTTTGAGACCTCTGGGGCCAACGTCCTGACTTTC
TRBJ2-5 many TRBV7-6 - CASGGSPGETQYF TGTGCCAGCGGGGGGTCCCCCGGAGAGACCCAGTACTTC